A single sample gave rise to the 23 T cell receptor beta chains below, sequenced in a study of OX40 agonist ivuxolimab in advanced cancers. Clones were sequenced by immunoSEQ multiplex PCR, and TCRdb holds only the in-frame ones, with some missing. The sample lists about 14,000 clones, approximately 80% occurring once. This specimen consisted of CD4+ or CD8+ T cells sorted from blood, obtained in a trial of the OX40 agonist ivuxolimab. These receptors were taken from an adult with an advanced solid tumor such as melanoma, head and neck, liver or kidney cancer.

This clone was seen more than once but under ten times. J is TRBJ2-7 and V is TRBV9; 9 bases fit TRBD2. The CDR3 extends over 13 amino acids. In germline, CDR1 is SGDLS, CDR2 YYNGEE. The ends lost 4 bases at V and 5 bases at J; junction bases unmatched: 4. The CDR3 nucleotides read TGTGCCAGCAGCTTTAGCGGGAGTGACGAGCAGTACTTC. Protein sequence: CASSFSGSDEQYF.

The chain carries TRBV7-8 and TRBJ1-5; the match to TRBD1 covers 7 bases. The CDR3 consists of 16 residues. With V trimmed by 5 bases and J by 0 bases, 7 bases remained unmatched. The germline V gene encodes CDR1 SGHVS and CDR2 FQNEAQ. The CDR3 coding sequence is TGTGCCAGCAGCCCTGGGGACAGCCGTAGCAATCAGCCCCAGCATTTT. Protein: CASSPGDSRSNQPQHF. Looking up the rest from reference TRBV7-8 and TRBJ1-5 gives the full variable domain: GAGVSQSPRYKVAKRGQDVALRCDPISGHVSLFWYQQALGQGPEFLTYFQNEAQLDKSGLPSDRFFAERPEGSVSTLKIQRTQQEDSAVYLCASSPGDSRSNQPQHFGDGTRLSIL.

This clone is judged medium-sized. The V gene is TRBV6-4, the J gene TRBJ2-1, with 8 bases lining up with TRBD2. The CDR3 is 15 amino acids. The V segment lost 0 bases and the J segment 4 bases; nucleotides outside the gene matches: 2. Looked up from germline, CDR1 is MRHNA and CDR2 is SNTAGT. The CDR3 sequence is CASSDSTGGYNEQFF. CDR3 nucleotide sequence: TGTGCCAGCAGTGACTCGACGGGGGGGTACAATGAGCAGTTCTTC.

The chain links TRBV30 to TRBJ2-1; D possibly matches TRBD1 or TRBD2 (5 bases each). The CDR3 consists of 13 residues. Trimming took 3 bases from V and 4 from J, leaving 10 bases between them. CDR1 and CDR2 from the germline V gene are GTSNPN and SVGIG (reference sequence). CDR3 nucleotide sequence: TGTGCCTGGAGAGAGGGGCAGTACAATGAGCAGTTCTTC. It is translated as CAWREGQYNEQFF.

Turning to this clone: Within the sample, other DNA sequences also encode this same CDR3. The chain is built from TRBV15 and TRBJ2-5; 7 bases agree with TRBD1. Germline V gene sequence: CDR1 LNHNV, CDR2 YYDKDF (reference sequence). Trimming at V came to 0 bases and at J to 4 bases, leaving 5 bases not matched to a gene. There are 15 residues in the CDR3. The CDR3 DNA sequence: TGTGCCACCAGCAGAGATCTAGGGGGCCGAGAGACCCAGTACTTC. This codes for CATSRDLGGRETQYF.

The rearrangement joins TRBV5-5 to TRBJ2-3, with 14 bases that match TRBD2. The ends lost 3 bases at V and 2 bases at J; junction bases unmatched: 5. In germline, CDR1 is SGHKS, CDR2 YYEKEE (reference sequence). The CDR3 length is 17 residues. CDR3 sequence: CASSYGLAGGFTDTQYF. Written as DNA, the CDR3 is TGTGCCAGCAGCTACGGACTAGCGGGGGGTTTCACAGATACGCAGTATTTT.

This clone is classed as medium-sized. V gene TRBV2 combines with J gene TRBJ2-2; 10 bases are shared with TRBD2. Per germline, CDR1 SNHLY and CDR2 FYNNEI. After removal of 6 bases from V and 6 bases from J, the junction contained 4 bases not matched to a gene. The CDR3 is made up of 14 amino acids. CDR3 sequence: CASSSGRAPGELFF. The CDR3 nucleotides are TGTGCCAGCAGCAGCGGGAGGGCCCCCGGGGAGCTGTTTTTT.

The chain combines TRBV5-1 with TRBJ1-2; D might be TRBD1 (5 bases). Germline V gene sequence: CDR1 SGHRS, CDR2 YFSETQ. CDR3 length equals 16 residues. V lost 4 bases and J lost 7, with 23 bases in between. The CDR3 DNA reads as TGCGCCAGCAGCCCCTCGGGGGAGGTTCGAGTGTTTGGCTACACCTTC. It encodes CASSPSGEVRVFGYTF.

The rearrangement links TRBV5-1 to TRBJ2-3; 7 positions agree with TRBD1. CDR3 length: 14 amino acids. The trim removed 3 bases at V and 5 bases at J, leaving 6 bases unmatched. Per the germline V gene, CDR1 is SGHRS and CDR2 is YFSETQ. The CDR3 reads CASSSDRVGDTQYF. CDR3 DNA sequence: TGCGCCAGCAGCTCCGACAGGGTTGGAGATACGCAGTATTTT.

The chain links TRBV6-5 to TRBJ1-1; TRBD1 agrees at 7 bases. With 4 bases clipped from V and 0 bases from J, the junction kept 8 bases outside the gene matches. The CDR3 has 16 residues. Germline CDR1 and CDR2: MNHEY and SVGAGI. CDR3 in amino acids: CASSSRDSKMNTEAFF. CDR3 DNA sequence: TGTGCCAGCAGTTCCCGGGACAGCAAGATGAACACTGAAGCTTTCTTT.

This chain links TRBV11-2 with TRBJ2-5, with 13 bases lining up with TRBD2. The V and J ends lost 1 base and 3 bases, in that order; junction bases with no gene match: 2. Per the germline V gene, CDR1 is SGHAT and CDR2 is FQNNGV. The CDR3 is 16 residues long. Here the CDR3 reads CASSLGGTSGKETQYF. For the CDR3, the DNA is TGTGCCAGCAGCTTAGGAGGGACTAGCGGGAAAGAGACCCAGTACTTC.

The J gene is TRBJ2-1, the V gene TRBV27; D remains unclear. Looked up from germline, CDR1 is MNHEY and CDR2 is SMNVEV (reference sequence). The CDR3 length is 11 residues. Trimming stripped 6 bases from V and 6 bases from J, with 6 bases between. The CDR3 DNA reads TGTGCCAGCAGGGTTGGCAATGAGCAGTTCTTC. It yields the protein CASRVGNEQFF.

The V and J genes are TRBV5-6 and TRBJ1-5; perhaps TRBD1 as D (5 bases). With 4 bases removed from V and 0 bases from J, the gap between germline ends came to 14 bases. The CDR3 consists of 16 residues. Germline V gene sequence: CDR1 SGHDT, CDR2 YYEEEE. CDR3 bases: TGTGCCAGCAGCCCGAAAGGGAGGGGTAGCAATCAGCCCCAGCATTTT. Translated: CASSPKGRGSNQPQHF.

This chain joins TRBV9 and TRBJ2-1, with D perhaps matching TRBD1 (6 bases). CDR1 SGDLS and CDR2 YYNGEE come from the germline V gene. The CDR3 has 17 amino acids. V was clipped by 0 bases and J by 5 bases, with 18 bases between them. CDR3 sequence reads: CASSVVISRGPDNEQFF. The CDR3 bases are TGTGCCAGCAGCGTAGTCATCAGCAGGGGTCCGGACAATGAGCAGTTCTTC. The complete variable domain, with remaining parts taken from reference TRBV9 and TRBJ2-1, reads DSGVTQTPKHLITATGQRVTLRCSPRSGDLSVYWYQQSLDQGLQFLIQYYNGEERAKGNILERFSAQQFPDLHSELNLSSLELGDSALYFCASSVVISRGPDNEQFFGPGTRLTVL.

The genes are TRBV30 and TRBJ1-1; maybe TRBD1 (6 bases). The CDR3 contains 13 residues. Per germline, CDR1 GTSNPN and CDR2 SVGIG (reference sequence). V was trimmed by 5 bases and J by 4 bases, leaving 14 bases between them. The CDR3 sequence: CAWSSGASTEAFF. CDR3 DNA: TGTGCCTGGTCCTCGGGGGCCAGCACTGAAGCTTTCTTT.

This clone came up a few times. This sample includes further DNA sequences coding for the same CDR3. In nucleotides, the CDR3 is TGTGCCAGCAGCGTAGGGGCCGGGACTAGCGGGGGGATGGGGCAGTTCTTC. It codes for CASSVGAGTSGGMGQFF. V usage is TRBV9 and J usage is TRBJ2-1; 15 bases match TRBD2. V shed 0 bases, J shed 12 bases, and the junction held 10 bases outside the gene matches. This CDR3 is 17 amino acids long. CDR1 SGDLS and CDR2 YYNGEE come from the germline V gene. Supplemented by reference TRBV9 and TRBJ2-1, the full variable domain reads DSGVTQTPKHLITATGQRVTLRCSPRSGDLSVYWYQQSLDQGLQFLIQYYNGEERAKGNILERFSAQQFPDLHSELNLSSLELGDSALYFCASSVGAGTSGGMGQFFGPGTRLTVL.

This sequence joins TRBV11-3 and TRBJ2-1; TRBD2 matches at 7 bases. CDR1 SGHNT and CDR2 YENEEA come from the germline V gene. The CDR3 is 13 amino acids. The junction had 0 bases not matched to a gene; V was cut back by 1 base and J by 6 bases. CDR3: CASSLGLANEQFF. CDR3 in DNA: TGTGCCAGCAGCTTAGGACTAGCCAATGAGCAGTTCTTC.

The gene calls are TRBV2 and TRBJ2-5; a possible D gene is TRBD1 (6 bases). This CDR3 spans 13 amino acids. V lost 5 bases, J lost 0 bases, and 7 bases lay in between. CDR1 is SNHLY, CDR2 FYNNEI, per germline. The CDR3 nucleotides are TGTGCCAGCAGTAGGACAGACCAAGAGACCCAGTACTTC. Translating gives CASSRTDQETQYF.

This clone showed up just a few times. V usage is TRBV29-1 and J usage is TRBJ2-7, with 10 bases matching TRBD2. V lost 6 bases, J lost 5 bases, and 10 bases stayed unmatched. Germline V gives CDR1 SQVTM, CDR2 ANQGSEA. The CDR3 is made up of 14 amino acids. For the CDR3, the DNA is TGCAGCGTCAAAGCGGGAGGGTCCTTGGACGAGCAGTACTTC. Translating gives CSVKAGGSLDEQYF.

The chain uses TRBV18 and TRBJ2-1, with 9 bases lining up with TRBD1. This CDR3 spans 15 amino acids. Trimming cost V 2 bases and J 4 bases; bases outside gene matches: 3. CDR1 is KGHSH and CDR2 is LQKENI in the germline V gene. The CDR3 spells CASSPATGGYNEQFF. CDR3 coding DNA: TGTGCCAGCTCACCAGCGACAGGGGGATACAATGAGCAGTTCTTC.

The chain links TRBV29-1 to TRBJ1-3, with D hard to call. V gave up 7 bases and J gave up 0 bases, with 19 bases separating them. Per germline, CDR1 SQVTM and CDR2 ANQGSEA. The CDR3 is made up of 16 amino acids. The CDR3: CSAYSGAEDSGNTIYF. The CDR3 DNA sequence: TGCAGCGCGTATTCGGGAGCGGAAGACTCTGGAAACACCATATATTTT. Full variable domain (rest looked up from reference TRBV29-1 and TRBJ1-3): SAVISQKPSRDICQRGTSLTIQCQVDSQVTMMFWYRQQPGQSLTLIATANQGSEATYESGFVIDKFPISRPNLTFSTLTVSNMSPEDSSIYLCSAYSGAEDSGNTIYFGEGSWLTVV.

CDR3 bases: TGTGCCAGCAGCCCCTCCCCAGGGATCACTGAAGCTTTCTTT. This encodes CASSPSPGITEAFF. V is TRBV11-2 and J is TRBJ1-1; a weak D match, TRBD1 (5 bases). The germline V gene has CDR1 SGHAT and CDR2 FQNNGV. The CDR3 has 14 residues. V gave up 5 bases and J gave up 4 bases, with 14 bases separating them.

This clone has only a few counts. This sequence joins TRBV4-1 and TRBJ1-3; no clear D gene. The CDR3 consists of 13 residues. The germline V gene has CDR1 MGHRA and CDR2 YSYEKL. The V and J ends lost 0 bases and 4 bases respectively, with 4 bases between them. The DNA for the CDR3 is TGCGCCAGCAGCCAAGACTCGGGAAACACCATATATTTT. The encoded protein is CASSQDSGNTIYF.